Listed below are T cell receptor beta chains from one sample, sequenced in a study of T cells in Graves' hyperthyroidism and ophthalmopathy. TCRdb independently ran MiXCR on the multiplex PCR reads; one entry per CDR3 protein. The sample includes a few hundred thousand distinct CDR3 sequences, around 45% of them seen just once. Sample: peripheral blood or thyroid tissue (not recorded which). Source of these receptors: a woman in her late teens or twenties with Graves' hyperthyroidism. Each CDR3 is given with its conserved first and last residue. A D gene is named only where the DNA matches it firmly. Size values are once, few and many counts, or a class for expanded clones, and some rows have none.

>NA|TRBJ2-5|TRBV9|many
TGTGCCGGGGCCACGGGCCTCCAAGAGACCCAGTACTTC
CAGATGLQETQYF
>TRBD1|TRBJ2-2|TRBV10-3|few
TGTGCCATCAGTGAGACGGACAGGGGGGGGACCGGGGAGCTGTTTTTT
CAISETDRGGTGELFF
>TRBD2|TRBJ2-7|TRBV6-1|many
TGTGCCGGGACTAGCGGGTCGTGGGAGCAGTACTTC
CAGTSGSWEQYF
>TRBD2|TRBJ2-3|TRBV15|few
TGTGCCACCAGCAGGTCAGCGGGGGGTGCAGATACGCAGTATTTT
CATSRSAGGADTQYF
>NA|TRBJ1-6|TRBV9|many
TGTGCCAGCACCGAGGGGTTGAATAATTCACCCCTCCACTTT
CASTEGLNNSPLHF
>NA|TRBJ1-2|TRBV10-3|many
TGTGCCATCAGTGAGTCGGGGGAAGGCTATGGCTACACCTTC
CAISESGEGYGYTF
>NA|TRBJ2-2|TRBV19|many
TGTGCCAGTAGTATCCCCAATGGCGCTACCCTCACCGGGGAGCTGTTTTTT
CASSIPNGATLTGELFF
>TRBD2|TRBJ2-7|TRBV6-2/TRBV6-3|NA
TGTGCCAGCTCTATAGCGGGAGGGTACGAGCAGTACTTC
CASSIAGGYEQYF
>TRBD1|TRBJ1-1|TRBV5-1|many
TGCGCCAGCAGCTTGGAGGGGGCAGGGAGTCTGAACACTGAAGCTTTCTTT
CASSLEGAGSLNTEAFF
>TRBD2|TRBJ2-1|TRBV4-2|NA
TGTGCCAGCAGCCAAGACACTAGCGGTGAGCAGTTCTTC
CASSQDTSGEQFF
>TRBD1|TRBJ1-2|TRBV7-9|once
TGTGCCAGCAGCATAAGGACAGGGGGGGGCTATGGCTACACCTTC
CASSIRTGGGYGYTF
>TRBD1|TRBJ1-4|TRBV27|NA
TGTGCCAGCCGCTCCTACCGACAGGGGTTAGGAAAACTGTTTTTT
CASRSYRQGLGKLFF
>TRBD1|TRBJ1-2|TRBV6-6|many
TGTGCCAGCAGTCCCGCAGGACAGGGAACTGGCTACACCTTC
CASSPAGQGTGYTF
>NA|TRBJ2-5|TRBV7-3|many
TGTGCCAGCAGCGTTAATAAACAAGAGACCCAGTACTTC
CASSVNKQETQYF
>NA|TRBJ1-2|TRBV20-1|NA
TGCAGTGCCCCTTCGGACAGCTACACCTTC
CSAPSDSYTF
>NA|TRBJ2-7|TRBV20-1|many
TGCAGTGCTAGAGATCAGGACAGTGCTCACTCCTACGAGCAGTACTTC
CSARDQDSAHSYEQYF
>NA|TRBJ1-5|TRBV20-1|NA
TGCAGTGCTGGGGCTACAGGGCTGCCCCAGCATTTT
CSAGATGLPQHF
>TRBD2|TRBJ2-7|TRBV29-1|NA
TGCAGCGTGGCTAGCGGGAGGCGAGAGCAGTACTTC
CSVASGRREQYF
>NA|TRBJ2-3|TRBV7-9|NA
TGTGCCAGCAGCACGCGGGCGCACCACACAGATACGCAGTATTTT
CASSTRAHHTDTQYF
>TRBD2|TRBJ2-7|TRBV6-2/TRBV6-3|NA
TGTGCCAGCAGTTACATTAGCGGGACCTACGAGCAGTACTTC
CASSYISGTYEQYF
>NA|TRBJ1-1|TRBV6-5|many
TGTGCCAGCAGTTTCGGGTCGGTATCGGACACTGAAGCTTTCTTT
CASSFGSVSDTEAFF
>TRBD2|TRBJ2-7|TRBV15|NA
TGTGCCACCAGCAGAGATAGGGAGGGGTCACAGCCCCAGCAGTACTTC
CATSRDREGSQPQQYF
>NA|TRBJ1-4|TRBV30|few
TGTGCCTGGACTCCCCTGGGTGCAACTAATGAAAAACTGTTTTTT
CAWTPLGATNEKLFF
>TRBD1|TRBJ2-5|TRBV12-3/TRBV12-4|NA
TGTGCCAGCAGTTTCAGACAGGGGACGACGCAGTACTTC
CASSFRQGTTQYF
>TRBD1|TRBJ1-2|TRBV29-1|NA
TGCAGCGTCGGCCGGACAGGACAGAACTATGGCTACACCTTC
CSVGRTGQNYGYTF
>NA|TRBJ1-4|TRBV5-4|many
TGTGCCAGCAGCAGGGGTGGAACTAATGAAAAACTGTTTTTT
CASSRGGTNEKLFF
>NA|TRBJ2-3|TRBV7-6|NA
TGTGCCAGCAGCTTAGTGTCGGCGGAAGCATGGGATACGCAGTATTTT
CASSLVSAEAWDTQYF
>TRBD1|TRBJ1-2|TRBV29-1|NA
TGCAGCCCCGAGACAGGGACGATGGGATATGGCTACACCTTC
CSPETGTMGYGYTF
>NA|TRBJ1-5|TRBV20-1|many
TGCAGTGCCGACGGGGGGATTAATCAGCCCCAGCATTTT
CSADGGINQPQHF
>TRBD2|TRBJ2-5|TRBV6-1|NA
TGTGCCAGCAGTGAAGCACTAGCGGGGTGGGTCGAGACCCAGTACTTC
CASSEALAGWVETQYF
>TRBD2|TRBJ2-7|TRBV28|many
TGTGCCACCCTACTAGCGGGAGGCGACGAGCAGTACTTC
CATLLAGGDEQYF
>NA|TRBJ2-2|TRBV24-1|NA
TGTGCCACCAGCGACTCAGGGACGAACACCGGGGAGCTGTTTTTT
CATSDSGTNTGELFF
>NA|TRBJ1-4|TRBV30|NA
TGTGCCTGGAGTGTAAGAGGGGCTAATGAAAAACTGTTTTTT
CAWSVRGANEKLFF
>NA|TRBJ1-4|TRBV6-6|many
TGTGCCAGCAGTGAGACCGAAGAAAAACTGTTTTTT
CASSETEEKLFF
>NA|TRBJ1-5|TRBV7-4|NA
TGTGCCAGCAGTGAGGGGATCCTGCCCCAGCATTTT
CASSEGILPQHF
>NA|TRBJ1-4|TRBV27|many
TGTGCCAGCAGTTACAGGACGGGGGAAAAACTGTTTTTT
CASSYRTGEKLFF
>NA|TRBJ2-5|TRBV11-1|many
TGTGCCAGCAGCCCAAGGGACTTACAAGAGACCCAGTACTTC
CASSPRDLQETQYF
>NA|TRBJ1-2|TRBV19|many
TGTGCCAGTACCCCCAGGGAGGAGACCGCTGGCTACACCTTC
CASTPREETAGYTF
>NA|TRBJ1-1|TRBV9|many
TGTGCCAGCAGCGTTCAGGGGAGGACTGAAGCTTTCTTT
CASSVQGRTEAFF
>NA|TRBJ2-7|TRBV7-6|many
TGTGCCAGCAGCTCAAACCCCTGGGACTTCGGACGGGGAAGGGAGCAGTACTTC
CASSSNPWDFGRGREQYF
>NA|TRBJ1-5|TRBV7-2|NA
TGTGCCAGCAGTCTATTACAGTCGTCCAACCAGCCCCAGCATTTT
CASSLLQSSNQPQHF
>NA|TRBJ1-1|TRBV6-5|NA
TGTGCCAGCAGTCGGGGCTTGAACACTGAAGCTCTCTTT
CASSRGLNTEALF
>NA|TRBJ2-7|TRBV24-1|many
TGTGCCACCAGTTCACAAGAGGGCCACGAGCAGTACTTC
CATSSQEGHEQYF
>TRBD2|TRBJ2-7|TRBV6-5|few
TGTGCCAGCAGTTCTTCACTAGCGGGAGAGAAGTACGAGCAGTACTTC
CASSSSLAGEKYEQYF
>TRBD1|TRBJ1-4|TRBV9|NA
TGTGCCAGCAGCCCTTGGACAGGGCGAGAAAAACTGTTTTTT
CASSPWTGREKLFF
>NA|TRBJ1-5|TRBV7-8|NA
TGTGCCAGCAGCCTGGGAGGGTACACTAATGTACAGCCCCAGCATTTT
CASSLGGYTNVQPQHF
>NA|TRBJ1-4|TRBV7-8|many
TGTGCCAGCAGCTTAGTGGAGCAAACAAATGAAAAACTGTTTTTT
CASSLVEQTNEKLFF
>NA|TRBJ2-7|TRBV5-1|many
TGCGCCAGCAGCTTGGATGTGGGAGTACTTTACGAGCAGTACTTC
CASSLDVGVLYEQYF
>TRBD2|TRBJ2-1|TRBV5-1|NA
TGCGCCAGCAGCGACTTAGCGGGAGGCCAGTTCTTC
CASSDLAGGQFF
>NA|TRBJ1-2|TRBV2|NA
TGTGCCAGCAGTGAATCGGCGACTCGGGACTATGGCTACACCTTC
CASSESATRDYGYTF
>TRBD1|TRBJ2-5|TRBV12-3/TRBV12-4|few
TGTGCTATCGCCGCAGGGGGCCTCGAGACCCAGTACTTC
CAIAAGGLETQYF
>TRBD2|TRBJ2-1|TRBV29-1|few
TGCAGCGTTGAGGGGACTAGCGGGAGGGCCTCCTACAATGAGCAGTTCTTC
CSVEGTSGRASYNEQFF
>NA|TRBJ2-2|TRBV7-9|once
TGTGCCAGCAGCCGGGACGGAGGGAGCACCGGGGAGCTGTTTTTT
CASSRDGGSTGELFF
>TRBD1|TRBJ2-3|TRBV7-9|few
TGTGCCAGCAGCCCTGGGACAGGTGCTAGCACAGATACGCAGTATTTT
CASSPGTGASTDTQYF
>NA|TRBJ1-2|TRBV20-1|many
TGCAGTGCTAGCGAGTGGCAGGGAGCTAACTATGGCTACACCTTC
CSASEWQGANYGYTF
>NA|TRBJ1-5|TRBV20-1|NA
TGCAGTGCTAGTAGTGTGGGGACTAGCGGCTACGAGCATTTT
CSASSVGTSGYEHF
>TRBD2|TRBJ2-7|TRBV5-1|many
TGCGCCAGCAGCCTCCTAGCGGGAGAGATGAGAGAGCAGTACTTC
CASSLLAGEMREQYF